Described below is a single T cell receptor beta chain sequence and its context. Clones were sequenced by immunoSEQ multiplex PCR, and TCRdb holds only the in-frame ones, with some missing. Of approximately 150,000 clones in the sample, around 81% were seen once. The data derive from a study of blood T cell repertoires in COVID-19. Germline CDR1 reads MDHEN; CDR2 reads SYDVKM. V dropped 8 bases and J dropped 2 bases, with 6 bases sitting between them. The CDR3 sequence is 11 residues long. The sample comprised peripheral blood. This clonotype originated in a woman aged 45-65 years with acute or convalescent COVID-19. The gene calls are TRBV28 and TRBJ1-2; maybe TRBD1 (6 bases). The chain's CDR3 is CASQGNYGYTF. The CDR3 nucleotides are TGTGCCAGCCAGGGGAACTATGGCTACACCTTC.